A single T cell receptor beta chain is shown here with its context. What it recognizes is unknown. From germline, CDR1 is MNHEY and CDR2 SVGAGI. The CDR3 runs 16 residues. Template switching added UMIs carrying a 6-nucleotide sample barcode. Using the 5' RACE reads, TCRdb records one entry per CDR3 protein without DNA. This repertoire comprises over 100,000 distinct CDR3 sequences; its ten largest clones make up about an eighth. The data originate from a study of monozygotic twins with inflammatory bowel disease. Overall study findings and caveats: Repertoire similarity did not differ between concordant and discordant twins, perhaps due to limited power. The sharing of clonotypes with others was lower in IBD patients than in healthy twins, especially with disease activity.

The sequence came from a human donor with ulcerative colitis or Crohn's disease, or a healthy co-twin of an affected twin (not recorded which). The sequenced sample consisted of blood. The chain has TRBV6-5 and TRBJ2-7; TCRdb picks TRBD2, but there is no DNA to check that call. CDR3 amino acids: CASSSPGLAGGYEQYF.